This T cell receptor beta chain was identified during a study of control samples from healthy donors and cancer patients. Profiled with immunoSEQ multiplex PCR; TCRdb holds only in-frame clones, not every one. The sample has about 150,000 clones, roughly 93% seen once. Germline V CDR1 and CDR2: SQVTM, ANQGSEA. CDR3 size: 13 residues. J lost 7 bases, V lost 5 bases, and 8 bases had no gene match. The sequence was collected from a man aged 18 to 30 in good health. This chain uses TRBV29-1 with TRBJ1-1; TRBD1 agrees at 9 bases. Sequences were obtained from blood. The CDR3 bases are TGCAGCGTTCTAAAACAGGGGGCTGGTGAAGCTTTCTTT. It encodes CSVLKQGAGEAFF.